A single TCR beta chain is shown here with its context. Its antigen remains unidentified. Clones were sequenced by immunoSEQ multiplex PCR, and TCRdb holds only the in-frame ones, with some missing. The sample carries roughly 120,000 clones, approximately 83% recorded once. The V gene end was trimmed by 5 bases and the J gene end by 7 bases; junction bases not matched to a gene: 11. CDR1 is LNHDA and CDR2 is SQIVND in the germline V gene (reference sequence). This CDR3 is built from 16 residues. The data derive from a study of T cell responses to AZD1222 COVID-19 vaccine. Findings and caveats of the study: The study identified only five to seven AZD1222 recipients as seropositive at baseline. The donor cohort was predominantly white British with a female majority, and clonal diversity may have been underestimated. Two doses of AZD1222 preceded a rise in Spike-specific TCR breadth and depth. Without day 14 samples, only post-peak T cell repertoires were studied.

This TCR came from an adult in good health. This rearrangement joins TRBV19 to TRBJ1-2, with 12 nucleotides matching TRBD1. The material sequenced was peripheral blood, taken on day 0 of AZD1222 vaccination. DNA of the CDR3: TGTGCCAGTAGTTGGGGACAGGGGGCCACTTCAGGTGGCTACACCTTC. Translation: CASSWGQGATSGGYTF.